This section outlines one TCR beta chain sequence together with its context. Using immunoSEQ multiplex PCR, the repertoire was profiled, and TCRdb retains in-frame clones only, with some absent. The sample yields over 50,000 clones, roughly 90% seen once. The CDR3 has 17 amino acids. V dropped 0 bases and J dropped 2 bases, with 15 bases sitting between them. The germline CDR1 and CDR2 sequences are LGHNA and YNFKEQ. The sample originates from a study of OX40 agonist ivuxolimab in advanced cancers. The input for sequencing was CD4+ or CD8+ T cells sorted from blood, taken in a trial of the OX40 agonist ivuxolimab. The receptor's source is an adult with an advanced solid tumor such as melanoma, head and neck, liver or kidney cancer. The chain employs TRBV4-2 and TRBJ2-3, with TRBD2 as a possible D gene (5 bases). CDR3 in DNA: TGTGCCAGCAGCCAAGAGGCCGGGGTTTGGGACACAGATACGCAGTATTTT. Protein sequence: CASSQEAGVWDTDTQYF.